The 13 T cell receptor beta chains in this list originate from one sample, sequenced in a study of cytomegalovirus exposure and HLA in healthy donors. The protocol was immunoSEQ multiplex PCR, while the TCRdb copy is restricted to in-frame clones and leaves out a portion. The repertoire holds around 250,000 clones, with almost 90% as singletons. The source material was PBMCs. All receptors come from a young woman in good health and CMV-seronegative.

This clone was counted once. V usage is TRBV7-3 and J usage is TRBJ2-1, with TRBD2 identical over 11 bases. Germline V gene lookup returns CDR1 SGHTA and CDR2 FQGTGA. J lost 4 bases, V lost 5 bases, and 4 bases had no gene match. This CDR3 spans 15 amino acids. CDR3 bases: TGTGCCAGCAGCCAAACTAGCGGGGGATACAATGAGCAGTTCTTC. It encodes CASSQTSGGYNEQFF.

This rearrangement joins TRBV28 to TRBJ1-1; tentative D call: TRBD1 (6 bases). Germline-derived CDR1 and CDR2 are MDHEN and SYDVKM. The germline V and J ends were trimmed by 3 bases and 6 bases, with 11 bases remaining between them. CDR3 length: 13 amino acids. The CDR3 DNA is TGTGCCAGCAGTTTGGCAGGGGACGCTGAAGCTTTCTTT. It encodes CASSLAGDAEAFF.

The chain recombines TRBV10-3 with TRBJ2-1; D unclear. CDR1 ENHRY and CDR2 SYGVKD come from the germline V gene. The germline V and J ends were trimmed by 0 bases and 5 bases, with 8 bases remaining between them. CDR3 length: 14 residues. The CDR3 sequence is CAISESTRNNEQFF. The CDR3 DNA follows: TGTGCCATCAGTGAGTCGACTCGAAACAATGAGCAGTTCTTC.

The V gene is TRBV6-1, the J gene TRBJ1-1, with 8 bases that match TRBD1. In germline, CDR1 is MNHNS, CDR2 SASEGT. Germline trimming cut 6 bases from V and 7 bases from J; bases unmatched to any gene: 7. The CDR3 covers 13 residues. As DNA, the CDR3 is TGTGCCAGCAGAGCAGGGGGCTCAGGTGAAGCTTTCTTT. This sequence encodes CASRAGGSGEAFF.

The V and J genes are TRBV29-1 and TRBJ1-5, with a possible D match to TRBD1 (6 bases). Germline V CDR1 and CDR2: SQVTM, ANQGSEA. The length of the CDR3 is 13 residues. V lost 6 bases and J lost 3, with 12 bases in between. The CDR3 DNA follows: TGCAGCGTGAGGACGGGACACAATCAGCCCCAGCATTTT. Its translation: CSVRTGHNQPQHF.

The chain links TRBV6-1 to TRBJ2-3; 9 bases align to TRBD1. The CDR3 is 15 residues long. Germline lookup yields CDR1 MNHNS and CDR2 SASEGT. V lost 6 bases and J lost 5; bases outside the gene matches: 9. CDR3 nucleotides: TGTGCCAGCAGGACAGGGGGGCGCCCACTAGATACGCAGTATTTT. Protein sequence: CASRTGGRPLDTQYF.

CDR3 nucleotide sequence: TGCGCCAGCAGCCCCGGGATCCCCTCCTACGAGCAGTACTTC. Protein product: CASSPGIPSYEQYF. This chain uses TRBV4-3 with TRBJ2-7; possible D gene TRBD2, 5 bases. This CDR3 has 14 residues. V lost 4 bases and J 0 bases, leaving 10 bases between the germline ends. Germline values: CDR1 LGHNA, CDR2 YSLEER.

The V gene is TRBV2, the J gene TRBJ1-6; TRBD1 aligns across 8 bases. This CDR3 is built from 15 residues. The V and J ends lost 7 bases and 0 bases, in that order; junction bases with no gene match: 2. Germline CDR1 is SNHLY and CDR2 is FYNNEI. The DNA for the CDR3 is TGTGCCAGCACTGGACAGGGCTCCTATAATTCACCCCTCCACTTT. It encodes CASTGQGSYNSPLHF.

The chain is built from TRBV6-4 and TRBJ2-3; TRBD1 matches 10 bases. The V segment lost 0 bases and the J segment 1 base; nucleotides outside the gene matches: 1. The CDR3 extends over 16 amino acids. CDR1 is MRHNA and CDR2 is SNTAGT in the germline V gene. The CDR3 DNA follows: TGTGCCAGCAGTGACTCGACAGGGGGCGGCACAGATACGCAGTATTTT. Translating gives CASSDSTGGGTDTQYF.

The chain uses TRBV25-1 and TRBJ1-1; D is possibly TRBD1 (5 bases). The length of the CDR3 is 13 residues. The ends were cut back, 4 bases at V and 6 bases at J, with 12 bases in the middle. The germline V gene has CDR1 MGHDK and CDR2 SYGVNS. CDR3 DNA: TGTGCCAGCAGTGCAGGGCAGGGCGCTGAAGCTTTCTTT. Translation: CASSAGQGAEAFF.

The CDR3 DNA sequence: TGTGCCAGCAGTACAGGACCGTCGCCTACCTACGAGCAGTACTTC. It encodes CASSTGPSPTYEQYF. The V and J genes are TRBV6-5 and TRBJ2-7; tentative D call: TRBD1 (5 bases). CDR1 MNHEY and CDR2 SVGAGI come from the germline V gene. The CDR3 runs to 15 residues. Trimming shortened V by 5 bases and J by 2 bases, and 16 bases separated the two germline ends.

This clone showed up just a few times. V usage is TRBV7-9 and J usage is TRBJ1-6; 8 nucleotides line up with TRBD1. The CDR3 spans 15 residues. The ends lost 6 bases at V and 7 bases at J; junction bases unmatched: 8. Germline CDR1 SEHNR, CDR2 FQNEAQ (reference sequence). The CDR3 region has the DNA TGTGCCAGCAGGGGCGGACAGGGCGGGAATTCACCCCTCCACTTT. Its protein product is CASRGGQGGNSPLHF. The complete variable domain, with remaining parts taken from reference TRBV7-9 and TRBJ1-6, reads DTGVSQNPRHKITKRGQNVTFRCDPISEHNRLYWYRQTLGQGPEFLTYFQNEAQLEKSRLLSDRFSAERPKGSFSTLEIQRTEQGDSAMYLCASRGGQGGNSPLHFGNGTRLTVT.

The rearrangement links TRBV4-1 to TRBJ2-1; TRBD2 matches at 7 bases. The CDR3 spans 13 residues. CDR1 and CDR2 (germline): MGHRA, YSYEKL. V gave up 5 bases and J gave up 9 bases; unmatched junction bases: 7. CDR3: CASSGIGGTEQFF. The DNA of the CDR3 is TGCGCCAGCAGCGGGATCGGGGGGACTGAGCAGTTCTTC.